This TCR beta chain was recorded in a study of T cells expressing NK-cell markers (dated by TCRdb to 2018 to 2020). Looking at the study overall: In sorted CD3+CD56+NKG2C+, CD3+CD56+NKG2C- and CD3+CD56-NKG2C+ T-cell subsets from 7 to 9 donors, TCR beta-chain repertoires were profiled. The eight sequenced donors were randomly selected healthy volunteers, three men and five women. Libraries were sequenced as 2 x 150 bp reads on Illumina HiSeq 2000/2500, MiSeq or NextSeq. Among the eight sequenced donors, seven were HCMV-seropositive and one was HCMV-seronegative. The study at large found these results: It remained unclear whether the expanded NKG2C-expressing T cell clones were specific for HCMV antigens. Those dominant clonotypes were again the most abundant among CD3+CD56-NKG2C+ cells in a few donors, at roughly 25-65%. In roughly 6 donors, the dominant CD3+CD56+NKG2C+ clonotypes were among the top 10 CD8+ clonotypes and accounted for about 1.0-7.5% of CD8+ T cells.

HCMV-specific IgG was detected in serum with a commercial ELISA kit to determine HCMV serostatus. Ficoll density gradient centrifugation was used to isolate peripheral blood mononuclear cells from blood. The germline V gene yields MNHEY for CDR1 and SVGAGI for CDR2. The CDR3 runs 16 residues from the cysteine to the phenylalanine. The DNA is unrecorded. Regarding this clonotype: It lacks a known antigen.

Sequencing took place on an Illumina HiSeq 2000. TCR beta cDNA libraries were prepared using 5'RACE template switching, which introduced a universal primer site and unique molecular identifiers. Synthesis of cDNA was primed from the TCR beta constant segment and was followed by two consecutive PCR amplification steps. Concerning the study's data processing: MIGEC was used to demultiplex reads and group the reads by UMI, and MiTCR was used to assemble and quantify clonotypes. To remove erroneous sequences, TCR cDNA sequences were retained only when supported by two or more reads. The tcR package was used for downstream repertoire analysis, and clonotypes were matched between fractions using CDR3 nucleotide sequence together with V segment. VDJmatch was used to annotate antigen specificity against VDJdb, with one amino acid substitution allowed in CDR3. Reprocessed by TCRdb, the reads give a single entry per CDR3 protein sequence, without DNA. Here the V and J calls rest on TCRdb's processing, not on the authors' analysis. The sample's table covers some 460,000 distinct CDR3 sequences. Approximately 1.5% of the sample is in the top ten clones.

Specimen: blood T cells: a sorted CD56 or NKG2C T cell subset, CD4+ or CD8+ T cells, or bulk PBMC T cells (not recorded which). This receptor was taken from a woman aged 45-60 years in good health. Donor details come from another sample of the same person, matched by shared clones. The chain is assembled from TRBV6-5 and TRBJ1-1; TCRdb's D gene call, TRBD1, goes unchecked for lack of DNA. The CDR3 in this case is CASRGNQGPDGTEAFF.